A single T cell receptor (beta chain) is shown here with its context. TCRdb keeps only in-frame clones here, not all; method: immunoSEQ multiplex PCR. The sample has 85,000 to 90,000 clones, about nine tenths seen once. CDR1 is SGHTA and CDR2 is FQGTGA in the germline V gene. This CDR3 is 19 amino acids long. Unmatched junction bases numbered 8, after V lost 0 bases and J lost 2 bases. These data are taken from a study of T cell responses to AZD1222 COVID-19 vaccine. Sequenced here: peripheral blood, sampled 28 days after the second AZD1222 dose. This chain joins TRBV7-3 and TRBJ2-3; 13 bases align to TRBD2. The TCR originated in an adult who received the AZD1222 COVID-19 vaccine. DNA for the CDR3: TGTGCCAGCAGCTTAACGTCGAGACTAGCGGGGGGCAACACAGATACGCAGTATTTT. It yields the protein CASSLTSRLAGGNTDTQYF.